This T cell receptor (beta chain) comes out of a study of blood T cell repertoires in COVID-19. Overall study: The United States, Italy and Spain were the sources of the acute and convalescent COVID-19 samples. The cDNA or gDNA used as material had been derived from T cells, B-cell-depleted T cells, or PBMCs.

Between the trimmed V and J ends, which lost 6 bases and 4 bases, there was a span of 16 bases. The germline CDR1 and CDR2 sequences are GTSNPN and SVGIG (reference sequence). CDR3 length: 14 amino acids. Authors' methods: Amplification of reference gene primers provided the estimated nucleated cell counts. TCRdb's table, derived via immunoSEQ multiplex PCR, lists solely in-frame clones and lacks some. V and J calls and clone size are as listed in that table; D and trimming were resolved from the DNA. The repertoire holds a few hundred thousand clones, with about nine tenths as singletons. The genes are TRBV30 and TRBJ2-1; D possibly corresponds to TRBD2 (5 bases). The TCR originated in a man aged 45-60 years with acute or convalescent COVID-19. Input material: peripheral blood. The CDR3 DNA follows: TGTGCCTGCCCTGGGGAGCGAACGTACAATGAGCAGTTCTTC. Its protein product is CACPGERTYNEQFF.